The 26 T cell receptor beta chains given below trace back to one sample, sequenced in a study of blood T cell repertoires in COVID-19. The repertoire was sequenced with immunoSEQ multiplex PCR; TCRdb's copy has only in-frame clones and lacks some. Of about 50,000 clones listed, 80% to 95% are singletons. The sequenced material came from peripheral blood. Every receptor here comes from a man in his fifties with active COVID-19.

The CDR3 reads CASSRSLFTRSGESSSDTQYF. The DNA for the CDR3 is TGTGCCAGCAGCCGTTCTCTGTTCACCAGGTCCGGGGAATCGAGCTCAGATACGCAGTATTTT. This rearrangement joins TRBV7-8 to TRBJ2-3, with D possibly being TRBD2 (5 bases). V lost 5 bases to trimming and J lost 4 bases, with 34 bases between them. The germline gives CDR1 SGHVS, CDR2 FQNEAQ. The CDR3 is 21 amino acids.

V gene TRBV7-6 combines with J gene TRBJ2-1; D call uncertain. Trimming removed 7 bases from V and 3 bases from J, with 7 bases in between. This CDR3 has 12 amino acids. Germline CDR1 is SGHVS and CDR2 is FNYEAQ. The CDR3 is CASTPGYNEQFF. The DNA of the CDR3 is TGTGCCAGCACCCCAGGCTACAATGAGCAGTTCTTC.

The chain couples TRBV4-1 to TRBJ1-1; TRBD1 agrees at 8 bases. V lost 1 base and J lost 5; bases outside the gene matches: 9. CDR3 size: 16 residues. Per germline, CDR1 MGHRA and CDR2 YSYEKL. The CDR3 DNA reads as TGCGCCAGCAGCCAAGCTCCCGGACAGGGCTGGACTGAAGCTTTCTTT. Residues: CASSQAPGQGWTEAFF.

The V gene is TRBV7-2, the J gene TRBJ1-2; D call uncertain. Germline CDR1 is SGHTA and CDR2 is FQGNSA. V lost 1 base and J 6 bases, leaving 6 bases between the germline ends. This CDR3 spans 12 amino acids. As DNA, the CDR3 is TGTGCCAGCAGCTTAGTTCCGGATGGCTACACCTTC. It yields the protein CASSLVPDGYTF.

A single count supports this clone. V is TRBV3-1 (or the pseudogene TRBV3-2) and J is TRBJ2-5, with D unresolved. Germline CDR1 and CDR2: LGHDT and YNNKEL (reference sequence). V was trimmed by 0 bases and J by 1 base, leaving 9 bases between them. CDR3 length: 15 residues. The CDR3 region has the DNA TGTGCCAGCAGCCAAGATAATGGGCCCCAAGAGACCCAGTACTTC. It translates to CASSQDNGPQETQYF.

The CDR3 coding sequence is TGCGCCAGCAGCCGGACTTTTCCCTACGAGCAGTACTTC. Translated, it gives CASSRTFPYEQYF. The V and J genes are TRBV5-1 and TRBJ2-7; tentatively, D is TRBD2 (5 bases). Trimming shortened V by 4 bases and J by 2 bases, and 10 bases separated the two germline ends. Germline V gene sequence: CDR1 SGHRS, CDR2 YFSETQ. The CDR3 is 13 residues long.

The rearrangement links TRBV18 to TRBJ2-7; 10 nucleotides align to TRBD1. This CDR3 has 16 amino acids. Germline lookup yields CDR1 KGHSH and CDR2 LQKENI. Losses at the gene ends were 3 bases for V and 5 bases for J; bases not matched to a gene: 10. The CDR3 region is CASSPIAGTGVNEQYF. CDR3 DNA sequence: TGTGCCAGCTCACCGATTGCCGGGACAGGGGTTAACGAGCAGTACTTC.

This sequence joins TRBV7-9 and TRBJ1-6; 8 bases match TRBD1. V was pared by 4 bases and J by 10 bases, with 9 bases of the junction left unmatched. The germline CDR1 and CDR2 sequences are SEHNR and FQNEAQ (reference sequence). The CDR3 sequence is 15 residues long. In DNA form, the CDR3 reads TGTGCCAGCAGCTCGAATTCAGGGGGCCTCTCACCCCTCCACTTT. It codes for CASSSNSGGLSPLHF. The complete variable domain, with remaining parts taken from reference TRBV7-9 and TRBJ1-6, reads DTGVSQNPRHKITKRGQNVTFRCDPISEHNRLYWYRQTLGQGPEFLTYFQNEAQLEKSRLLSDRFSAERPKGSFSTLEIQRTEQGDSAMYLCASSSNSGGLSPLHFGNGTRLTVT.

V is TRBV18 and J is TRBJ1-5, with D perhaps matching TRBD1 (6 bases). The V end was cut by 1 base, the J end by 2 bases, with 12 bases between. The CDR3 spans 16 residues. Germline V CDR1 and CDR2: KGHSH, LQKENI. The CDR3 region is CASSPRGQVGNQPQHF. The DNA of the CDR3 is TGTGCCAGCTCACCACGGGGGCAGGTCGGCAATCAGCCCCAGCATTTT.

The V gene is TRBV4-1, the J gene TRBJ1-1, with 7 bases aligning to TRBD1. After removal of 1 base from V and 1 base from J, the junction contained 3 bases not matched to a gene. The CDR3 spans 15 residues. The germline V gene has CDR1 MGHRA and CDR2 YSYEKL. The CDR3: CASSQGNRGNTEAFF. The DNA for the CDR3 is TGCGCCAGCAGCCAAGGGAACAGGGGGAACACTGAAGCTTTCTTT.

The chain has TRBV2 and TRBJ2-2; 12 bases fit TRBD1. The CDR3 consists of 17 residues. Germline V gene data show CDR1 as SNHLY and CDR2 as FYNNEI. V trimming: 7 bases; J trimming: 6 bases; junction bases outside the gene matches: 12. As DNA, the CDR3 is TGTGCCAGCAAGGATGGGACAGGGGGCCTCGACGCCGGGGAGCTGTTTTTT. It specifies CASKDGTGGLDAGELFF.

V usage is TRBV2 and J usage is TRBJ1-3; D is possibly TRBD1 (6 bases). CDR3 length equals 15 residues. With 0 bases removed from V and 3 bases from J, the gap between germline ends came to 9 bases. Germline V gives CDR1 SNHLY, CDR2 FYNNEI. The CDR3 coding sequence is TGTGCCAGCAGTGAAGCGGCCAGGGGTGGAAACACCATATATTTT. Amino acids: CASSEAARGGNTIYF.

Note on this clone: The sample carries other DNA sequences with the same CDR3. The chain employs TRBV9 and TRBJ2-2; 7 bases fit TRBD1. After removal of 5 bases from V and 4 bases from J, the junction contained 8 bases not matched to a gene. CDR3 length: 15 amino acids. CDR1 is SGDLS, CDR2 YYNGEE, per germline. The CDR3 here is CASSERQGRTGELFF. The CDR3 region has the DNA TGTGCCAGCAGTGAACGACAGGGACGCACCGGGGAGCTGTTTTTT.

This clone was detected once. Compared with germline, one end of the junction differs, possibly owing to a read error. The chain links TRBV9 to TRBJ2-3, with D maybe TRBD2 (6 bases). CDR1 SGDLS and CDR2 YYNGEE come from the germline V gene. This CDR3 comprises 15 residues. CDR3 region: CASSKVGTSSETQYF. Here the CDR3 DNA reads TGTGCCAGCAGTAAAGTGGGGACTTCCTCAGAGACGCAGTATTTT.

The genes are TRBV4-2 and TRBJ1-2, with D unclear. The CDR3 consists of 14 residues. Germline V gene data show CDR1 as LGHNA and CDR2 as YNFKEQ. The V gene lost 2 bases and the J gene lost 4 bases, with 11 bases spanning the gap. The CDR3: CASSQSGVSYGYTF. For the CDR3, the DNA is TGTGCCAGCAGCCAATCGGGAGTCTCCTATGGCTACACCTTC.

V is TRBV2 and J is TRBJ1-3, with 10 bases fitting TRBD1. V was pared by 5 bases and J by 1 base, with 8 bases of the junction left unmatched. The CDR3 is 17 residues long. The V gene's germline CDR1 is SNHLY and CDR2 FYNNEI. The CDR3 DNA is TGTGCCAGCAGTATGGGACAGGGGCTTCGGTCTGGAAACACCATATATTTT. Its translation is CASSMGQGLRSGNTIYF.

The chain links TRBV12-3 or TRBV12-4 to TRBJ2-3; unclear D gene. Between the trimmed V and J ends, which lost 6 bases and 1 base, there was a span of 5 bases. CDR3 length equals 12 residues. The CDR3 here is CASRPGTDTQYF. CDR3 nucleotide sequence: TGTGCCAGCAGACCAGGCACAGATACGCAGTATTTT.

The CDR3 reads CSASVGSLWNEQFF. The CDR3, as DNA: TGCAGTGCTAGTGTCGGGTCCCTTTGGAATGAGCAGTTCTTC. The V call is TRBV20-1, the J call TRBJ2-1; D unresolved. Germline loops: CDR1 DFQATT, CDR2 SNEGSKA (reference sequence). The CDR3 spans 14 residues. V was pared by 3 bases and J by 7 bases, with 16 bases between.

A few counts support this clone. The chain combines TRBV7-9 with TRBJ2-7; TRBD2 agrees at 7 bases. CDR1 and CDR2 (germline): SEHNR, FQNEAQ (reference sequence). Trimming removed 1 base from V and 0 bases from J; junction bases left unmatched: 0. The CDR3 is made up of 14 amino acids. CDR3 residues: CASSLGGGSYEQYF. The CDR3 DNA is TGTGCCAGCAGCTTAGGCGGGGGCTCCTACGAGCAGTACTTC.

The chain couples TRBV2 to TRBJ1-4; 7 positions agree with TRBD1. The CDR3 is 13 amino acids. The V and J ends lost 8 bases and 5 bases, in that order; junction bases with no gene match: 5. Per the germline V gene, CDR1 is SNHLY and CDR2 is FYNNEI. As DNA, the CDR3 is TGTGCCAGCCAGGGACAGAGAAATGAAAAACTGTTTTTT. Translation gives CASQGQRNEKLFF.

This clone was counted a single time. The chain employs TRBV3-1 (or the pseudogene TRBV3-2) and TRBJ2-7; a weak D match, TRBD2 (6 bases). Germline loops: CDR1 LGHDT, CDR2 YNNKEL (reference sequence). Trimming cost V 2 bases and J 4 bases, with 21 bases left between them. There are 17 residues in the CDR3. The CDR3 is CASSQPHYGGTGYEQYF. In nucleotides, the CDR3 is TGTGCCAGCAGCCAACCACACTACGGGGGAACGGGATACGAGCAGTACTTC.

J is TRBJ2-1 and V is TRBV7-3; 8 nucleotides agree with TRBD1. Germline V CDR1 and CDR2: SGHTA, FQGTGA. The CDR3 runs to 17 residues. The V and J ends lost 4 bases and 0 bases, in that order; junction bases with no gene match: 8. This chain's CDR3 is CASSSPGQASSYNEQFF. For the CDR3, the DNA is TGTGCCAGCAGCTCACCGGGACAGGCAAGCTCCTACAATGAGCAGTTCTTC. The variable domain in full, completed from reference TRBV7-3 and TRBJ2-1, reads GAGVSQTPSNKVTEKGKYVELRCDPISGHTALYWYRQSLGQGPEFLIYFQGTGAADDSGLPNDRFFAVRPEGSVSTLKIQRTERGDSAVYLCASSSPGQASSYNEQFFGPGTRLTVL.

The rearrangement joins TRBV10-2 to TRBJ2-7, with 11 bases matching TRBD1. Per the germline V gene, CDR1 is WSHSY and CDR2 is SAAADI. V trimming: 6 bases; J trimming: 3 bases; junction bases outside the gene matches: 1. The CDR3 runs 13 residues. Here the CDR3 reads CASRGTGGYEQYF. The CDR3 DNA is TGCGCCAGCAGAGGGACAGGGGGCTACGAGCAGTACTTC.

CDR3 amino acids: CASSQDSWTGPNNQPQHF. CDR3 DNA sequence: TGTGCCAGCAGCCAAGATTCTTGGACAGGGCCTAACAATCAGCCCCAGCATTTT. The gene calls are TRBV4-2 and TRBJ1-5; 8 bases match TRBD1. The CDR3 length is 18 residues. Germline V CDR1 and CDR2: LGHNA, YNFKEQ. V lost 0 bases and J lost 3; bases outside the gene matches: 10.

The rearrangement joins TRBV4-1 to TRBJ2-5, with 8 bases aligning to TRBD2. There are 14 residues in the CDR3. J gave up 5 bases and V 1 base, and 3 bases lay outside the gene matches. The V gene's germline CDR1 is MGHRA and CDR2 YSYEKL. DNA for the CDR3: TGCGCCAGCAGCCAAGCGGGAGGGCCTGAGACCCAGTACTTC. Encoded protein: CASSQAGGPETQYF.

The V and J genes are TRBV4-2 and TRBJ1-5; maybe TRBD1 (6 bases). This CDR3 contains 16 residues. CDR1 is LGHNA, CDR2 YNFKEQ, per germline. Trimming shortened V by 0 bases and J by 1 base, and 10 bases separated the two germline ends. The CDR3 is CASSQEQGRSNQPQHF. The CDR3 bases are TGTGCCAGCAGCCAAGAACAGGGCCGGAGCAATCAGCCCCAGCATTTT.